This entry is about one T cell receptor (beta chain). Its cognate antigen is unknown. The data were obtained in a study of cytomegalovirus exposure and HLA in healthy donors. Turning to the study itself: Previous work identified 117 million unique TCR beta sequences from 150 million to 200 million T cells. Findings of the study overall: In vitro experiments confirmed that a few CMV-associated chains were specific for CMV antigens. A prior analysis recorded that most TCR beta V segments were productive about 87% or about 30% of the time. The study found most TCR sequences rare, yet found some public TCRs in many donors.

With 60 Vbeta and 13 Jbeta primers, the PCR was carried out. Sequencing was performed with immunoSEQ multiplex PCR; in TCRdb, only in-frame clones are kept and a portion is missing. This sample has approximately 160,000 clones, with about 71% found just once. CDR1 SNHLY and CDR2 FYNNEI come from the germline V gene. The CDR3 loop spans 14 amino acids. Material for sequencing was PBMCs. The chain joins TRBV2 to TRBJ2-5, with 7 bases lining up with TRBD2. The J call is in doubt because the DNA end fits TRBJ2-7 better. The sequence derives from a man in his fifties or sixties in good health and CMV-seronegative. The CDR3 region is CASSPRLASYEQYF. The CDR3 DNA follows: TGTGCCAGCAGCCCTAGACTAGCCTCCTACGAGCAGTACTTC.